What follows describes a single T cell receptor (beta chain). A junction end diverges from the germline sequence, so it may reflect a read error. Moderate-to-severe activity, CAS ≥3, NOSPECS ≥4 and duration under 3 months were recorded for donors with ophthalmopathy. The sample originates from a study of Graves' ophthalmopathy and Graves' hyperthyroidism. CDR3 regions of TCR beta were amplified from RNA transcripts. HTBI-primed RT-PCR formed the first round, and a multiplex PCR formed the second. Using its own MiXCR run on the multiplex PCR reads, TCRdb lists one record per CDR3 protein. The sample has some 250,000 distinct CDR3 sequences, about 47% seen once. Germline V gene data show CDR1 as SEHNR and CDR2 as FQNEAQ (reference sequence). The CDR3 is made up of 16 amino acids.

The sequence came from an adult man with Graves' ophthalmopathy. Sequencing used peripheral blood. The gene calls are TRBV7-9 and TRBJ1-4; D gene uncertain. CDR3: CASSLARRTFNEKLFF. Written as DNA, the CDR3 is TGTGCCAGCAGTTTAGCGCGACGGACCTTTAATGAAAAACTGTTTTTT.